Listed here are 26 T cell receptor beta chains from one sample, sequenced in a study of blood T cell repertoires in COVID-19. Sequenced by immunoSEQ multiplex PCR; TCRdb stores in-frame clones only, minus some. The top ten hold approximately 12% of the sample, which has about 290,000 clones, about nine tenths seen once. What was sequenced was peripheral blood. The source is a young woman with COVID-19, enrolled during active disease.

CDR3 nucleotide sequence: TGTGCCAGCAGCTCCACAGGGGTTCGAACCGGGGAGCTGTTTTTT. This encodes CASSSTGVRTGELFF. This chain links TRBV27 with TRBJ2-2, with 7 bases matching TRBD1. With V trimmed by 6 bases and J by 5 bases, 9 bases remained unmatched. Germline CDR1 reads MNHEY; CDR2 reads SMNVEV (reference sequence). The length of the CDR3 is 15 residues.

This sequence joins TRBV6-5 and TRBJ1-3; perhaps TRBD1 as D (5 bases). V was trimmed by 0 bases and J by 4 bases, leaving 10 bases between them. The CDR3 runs 15 residues. CDR1 MNHEY and CDR2 SVGAGI come from the germline V gene. CDR3 amino acids: CASSYSGSGGNTIYF. Here the CDR3 DNA reads TGTGCCAGCAGTTACTCGGGTTCAGGGGGAAACACCATATATTTT.

This sequence joins TRBV6-4 and TRBJ2-1, with 9 bases aligning to TRBD1. The CDR3 extends over 15 amino acids. Looked up from germline, CDR1 is MRHNA and CDR2 is SNTAGT. V gave up 5 bases and J gave up 2 bases; unmatched junction bases: 4. The CDR3 loop is CASSTGTGTYNEQFF. Written as DNA, the CDR3 is TGTGCCAGCAGTACCGGGACAGGGACCTACAATGAGCAGTTCTTC.

The chain recombines TRBV5-1 with TRBJ1-1, with 7 nucleotides matching TRBD1. V dropped 3 bases and J dropped 3; count of bases not matched to a gene: 5. Per the germline V gene, CDR1 is SGHRS and CDR2 is YFSETQ. The CDR3 contains 14 residues. The DNA for the CDR3 is TGCGCCAGCAGCTCACAGGGGTGGGACACTGAAGCTTTCTTT. Translated, it gives CASSSQGWDTEAFF.

The chain has TRBV6-5 and TRBJ2-1; possible D gene TRBD2, 6 bases. Germline loops: CDR1 MNHEY, CDR2 SVGAGI. Trimming removed 7 bases at V and 8 bases at J, with 15 bases between. This CDR3 region has 13 residues. This CDR3 reads CASKFPGGYEQFF. Written as DNA, the CDR3 is TGTGCCAGCAAATTCCCCGGGGGATATGAGCAGTTCTTC.

The chain has TRBV29-1 and TRBJ1-2, with D unclear. This CDR3 is 13 amino acids long. V shed 3 bases and J shed 0 bases, with 8 bases lying between them. The germline gives CDR1 SQVTM, CDR2 ANQGSEA. The CDR3 protein is CSVDEFTNYGYTF. The CDR3 DNA reads TGCAGCGTTGACGAGTTTACTAACTATGGCTACACCTTC.

The chain links TRBV28 to TRBJ2-3; D is ambiguous. This CDR3 has 13 residues. CDR1 and CDR2 from the germline V gene are MDHEN and SYDVKM. Between the trimmed V and J ends, which lost 2 bases and 3 bases, there was a span of 6 bases. The CDR3 DNA reads as TGTGCCAGCAGTTTAGAGAATACAGATACGCAGTATTTT. This gives the protein CASSLENTDTQYF.

The chain links TRBV19 to TRBJ2-7; 12 bases match TRBD2. CDR1 and CDR2 from the germline V gene are LNHDA and SQIVND (reference sequence). After removal of 5 bases from V and 6 bases from J, the junction contained 11 bases not matched to a gene. CDR3 length: 16 residues. The CDR3 DNA sequence: TGTGCCAGTAGTGCCTCTAGCGGGGGGGCCATGCTCGAGCAGTACTTC. Translated: CASSASSGGAMLEQYF. The whole variable domain, filled in from reference TRBV19 and TRBJ2-7, reads DGGITQSPKYLFRKEGQNVTLSCEQNLNHDAMYWYRQDPGQGLRLIYYSQIVNDFQKGDIAEGYSVSREKKESFPLTVTSAQKNPTAFYLCASSASSGGAMLEQYFGPGTRLTVT.

The genes are TRBV3-1 (or the pseudogene TRBV3-2) and TRBJ1-3; D uncertain. Germline V gene sequence: CDR1 LGHDT, CDR2 YNNKEL (reference sequence). With 2 bases removed from V and 4 bases from J, the gap between germline ends came to 9 bases. This CDR3 has 14 residues. CDR3 sequence reads: CASSQRGAGNTIYF. Here the CDR3 DNA reads TGTGCCAGCAGCCAACGAGGCGCGGGAAACACCATATATTTT.

This clone was detected only once. The V gene is TRBV2, the J gene TRBJ1-2, with 8 positions matching TRBD1. CDR3 length: 14 amino acids. Germline V gene sequence: CDR1 SNHLY, CDR2 FYNNEI. V trimming: 2 bases; J trimming: 8 bases; junction bases outside the gene matches: 7. The CDR3 sequence: CASSETGGSSGYTF. The CDR3 bases are TGTGCCAGCAGTGAAACAGGGGGGTCTTCGGGCTACACCTTC.

The J gene is TRBJ2-1, the V gene TRBV2, with 7 bases that match TRBD1. The V gene end was trimmed by 4 bases and the J gene end by 9 bases; junction bases not matched to a gene: 12. The CDR3 runs to 15 residues. CDR1 SNHLY and CDR2 FYNNEI come from the germline V gene. Here the CDR3 DNA reads TGTGCCAGCAGTGGAGTTATCGACAGGGACAGTGAGCAGTTCTTC. Translation: CASSGVIDRDSEQFF.

The chain carries TRBV5-1 and TRBJ2-1; 9 positions match TRBD1. Germline V gives CDR1 SGHRS, CDR2 YFSETQ. The CDR3 is 16 residues long. Trimming cost V 5 bases and J 4 bases; bases outside gene matches: 10. The CDR3 loop reads CASRTGGTGPYNEQFF. The DNA for the CDR3 is TGCGCCAGCAGGACAGGGGGTACGGGCCCTTACAATGAGCAGTTCTTC.

This chain uses TRBV18 with TRBJ2-5; perhaps TRBD1 as D (5 bases). Germline values: CDR1 KGHSH, CDR2 LQKENI. This CDR3 has 13 amino acids. V shed 8 bases and J shed 3 bases, with 13 bases lying between them. As DNA, the CDR3 is TGTGCCAGCAACCGAGACAGAAAAGAGACCCAGTACTTC. Its protein product is CASNRDRKETQYF.

The V call is TRBV11-2, the J call TRBJ2-1; TRBD2 aligns across 10 bases. Per the germline V gene, CDR1 is SGHAT and CDR2 is FQNNGV. The CDR3 loop spans 15 amino acids. V trimming: 5 bases; J trimming: 2 bases; junction bases outside the gene matches: 3. The DNA for the CDR3 is TGTGCCAGCAGCCCACTAGCGGGGCCCTACAATGAGCAGTTCTTC. It specifies CASSPLAGPYNEQFF.

The chain employs TRBV5-5 and TRBJ1-2; possible D gene TRBD1, 5 bases. Germline V gene lookup returns CDR1 SGHKS and CDR2 YYEKEE (reference sequence). The V end was cut by 5 bases, the J end by 1 base, with 15 bases between. CDR3 size: 15 residues. The CDR3 loop reads CASSLVMTVNYGYTF. The CDR3 nucleotides are TGTGCCAGCAGTCTAGTCATGACAGTTAACTATGGCTACACCTTC.

This clone occurred once. The chain links TRBV5-8 to TRBJ1-2; 7 positions agree with TRBD1. Germline-derived CDR1 and CDR2 are SGHTS and YDEGEE. The ends lost 4 bases at V and 6 bases at J; junction bases unmatched: 15. The CDR3 runs to 16 residues. The CDR3 DNA sequence: TGTGCCAGCAGCCGACAGCAAGCCACAGGGGTTGATGGCTACACCTTC. Residues: CASSRQQATGVDGYTF. The entire variable domain, with the rest obtained from reference TRBV5-8 and TRBJ1-2, is as follows: EAGVTQSPTHLIKTRGQQATLRCSPISGHTSVYWYQQALGLGLQFLLWYDEGEERNRGNFPPRFSGRQFPNYSSELNVNALELEDSALYLCASSRQQATGVDGYTFGSGTRLTVV.

The chain couples TRBV7-9 to TRBJ2-1, with 9 bases that match TRBD2. V shed 3 bases and J 7 bases; nucleotides not matched to a gene: 1. CDR1 is SEHNR, CDR2 FQNEAQ, per germline (reference sequence). The length of the CDR3 is 13 residues. For the CDR3, the DNA is TGTGCCAGCAGCTTGGGACTAGCAAATGAGCAGTTCTTC. This sequence encodes CASSLGLANEQFF.

This sequence joins TRBV10-1 and TRBJ1-2; 7 bases align to TRBD1. Germline-derived CDR1 and CDR2 are WNHNN and SYGVQD (reference sequence). Losses at the gene ends were 8 bases for V and 7 bases for J; bases not matched to a gene: 4. The CDR3 runs to 11 residues. The DNA for the CDR3 is TGCGCCAGCGGGGACAGATTTGGCTACACCTTC. Translating it yields CASGDRFGYTF.

V gene TRBV29-1 combines with J gene TRBJ1-2; no clear D gene. CDR1 SQVTM and CDR2 ANQGSEA come from the germline V gene. Between the trimmed V and J ends, which lost 4 bases and 5 bases, there was a span of 20 bases. The CDR3 has 15 amino acids. The CDR3 region is CSVVPDAGLGYGYTF. CDR3 DNA: TGCAGCGTTGTCCCCGACGCGGGCCTGGGGTATGGCTACACCTTC.

The chain employs TRBV10-2 and TRBJ2-7; the match to TRBD2 covers 10 bases. The germline CDR1 and CDR2 sequences are WSHSY and SAAADI. This CDR3 has 16 amino acids. V trimming: 2 bases; J trimming: 7 bases; junction bases outside the gene matches: 11. CDR3 DNA: TGCGCCAGCAGTGAGCCCAGCGGGGGGGACCTTAGGGAGCAGTACTTC. It translates to CASSEPSGGDLREQYF.

In nucleotides, the CDR3 is TGTGCCAGCAGCTCATGGGACAGGGGACAAGGAAACACCATATATTTT. It codes for CASSSWDRGQGNTIYF. The genes are TRBV7-9 and TRBJ1-3; 10 bases are shared with TRBD1. V shed 4 bases and J 4 bases; nucleotides not matched to a gene: 7. The V gene's germline CDR1 is SEHNR and CDR2 FQNEAQ (reference sequence). The CDR3 length is 16 residues.

The chain couples TRBV19 to TRBJ1-5; a weak D match, TRBD1 (6 bases). The CDR3 is made up of 13 amino acids. CDR1 is LNHDA, CDR2 SQIVND, per germline (reference sequence). The ends were cut back, 5 bases at V and 7 bases at J, with 12 bases in the middle. The CDR3 sequence is CASSLQTGQPQHF. Written as DNA, the CDR3 is TGTGCCAGTAGTCTGCAGACAGGCCAGCCCCAGCATTTT. The entire variable domain, with the rest obtained from reference TRBV19 and TRBJ1-5, is as follows: DGGITQSPKYLFRKEGQNVTLSCEQNLNHDAMYWYRQDPGQGLRLIYYSQIVNDFQKGDIAEGYSVSREKKESFPLTVTSAQKNPTAFYLCASSLQTGQPQHFGDGTRLSIL.

The V gene is TRBV5-1, the J gene TRBJ2-5; D perhaps matches TRBD2 (5 bases). Germline CDR1 and CDR2: SGHRS and YFSETQ. The CDR3 sequence is 14 residues long. With 5 bases removed from V and 5 bases from J, the gap between germline ends came to 16 bases. The CDR3 DNA reads as TGCGCCAGCAGTGCGGGTGGGGTGAGGGAGACCCAGTACTTC. Amino acids: CASSAGGVRETQYF.

The chain uses TRBV3-1 (or the pseudogene TRBV3-2) and TRBJ1-1, with D maybe TRBD1 (6 bases). This CDR3 has 14 residues. V lost 1 base and J lost 6, with 12 bases in between. Per germline, CDR1 LGHDT and CDR2 YNNKEL (reference sequence). The CDR3 nucleotides are TGTGCCAGCAGCCAAGTCCAGGGGAGTGCTGAAGCTTTCTTT. This sequence encodes CASSQVQGSAEAFF.

This chain uses TRBV5-5 with TRBJ2-5; 8 bases are a match to TRBD2. Germline loops: CDR1 SGHKS, CDR2 YYEKEE (reference sequence). Germline trimming cut 2 bases from V and 5 bases from J; bases unmatched to any gene: 5. This CDR3 region has 14 residues. The chain's CDR3 is CASSLAGAGETQYF. The CDR3 region has the DNA TGTGCCAGCAGCTTAGCGGGGGCGGGGGAGACCCAGTACTTC.

V and J are TRBV19 and TRBJ2-7; perhaps TRBD2 as D (6 bases). This CDR3 has 15 residues. CDR1 is LNHDA, CDR2 SQIVND, per germline (reference sequence). V was cut by 5 bases and J by 0 bases, with 14 bases left in between. CDR3 sequence reads: CASSPGMGGSYEQYF. The DNA of the CDR3 is TGTGCCAGTAGTCCCGGGATGGGGGGCTCCTACGAGCAGTACTTC.